Given below is one T cell receptor (beta chain) in context. With 7 bases removed from V and 2 bases from J, the gap between germline ends came to 16 bases. The CDR3 is 15 residues long. CDR1 MDHEN and CDR2 SYDVKM come from the germline V gene. These data are taken from a study of CD8+ T cells in alopecia areata. Isolated RNA was reverse transcribed into cDNA used as the sequencing template. TCRdb's copy holds only in-frame clones and misses some; the assay was immunoSEQ multiplex PCR. The sample yields tens of thousands of clones, roughly 80% seen once. Sampling of alopecia areata patients yielded lesional scalp punch biopsies as well as peripheral blood.

The receptor's source is a human donor with alopecia areata. The sequencing sample was made of NKG2D-low CD8+ T cells sorted from blood. J is TRBJ2-3 and V is TRBV28; a possible D gene is TRBD2 (6 bases). CDR3 protein: CASTPPRDFTDTQYF. DNA of the CDR3: TGTGCCAGCACTCCCCCTAGGGACTTCACAGATACGCAGTATTTT. Using reference TRBV28 and TRBJ2-3 for the parts outside the CDR3, the full variable domain is DVKVTQSSRYLVKRTGEKVFLECVQDMDHENMFWYRQDPGLGLRLIYFSYDVKMKEKGDIPEGYSVSREKKERFSLILESASTNQTSMYLCASTPPRDFTDTQYFGPGTRLTVL.